These 26 T cell receptor beta chains share one sample of origin, sequenced in a study of PD-L1 blockade in urothelial cancer. Profiled with immunoSEQ multiplex PCR; TCRdb holds only in-frame clones, not every one. The data show 35,000 to 45,000 clones, 81% seen once. The sequenced sample was PBMCs, obtained around atezolizumab (anti-PD-L1) treatment. Source of these receptors: a man between 65 and 85 years old with urothelial cancer.

The rearrangement uses TRBV7-9 and TRBJ1-5; D is possibly TRBD1 (5 bases). With 5 bases removed from V and 7 bases from J, the gap between germline ends came to 9 bases. In germline, CDR1 is SEHNR, CDR2 FQNEAQ (reference sequence). This CDR3 comprises 12 residues. The CDR3 here is CASSRGGQPQHF. The CDR3 coding sequence is TGTGCCAGCAGCCGTGGGGGGCAGCCCCAGCATTTT.

This clone turned up a few times. The rearrangement joins TRBV9 to TRBJ2-1; 13 positions agree with TRBD2. Germline V gives CDR1 SGDLS, CDR2 YYNGEE. V shed 4 bases and J 8 bases; nucleotides not matched to a gene: 6. The length of the CDR3 is 15 residues. The CDR3 here is CASSPRTSGGDEQFF. CDR3 DNA sequence: TGTGCCAGCAGCCCCCGGACTAGCGGGGGTGATGAGCAGTTCTTC. The whole variable domain, remainder taken from reference TRBV9 and TRBJ2-1, is DSGVTQTPKHLITATGQRVTLRCSPRSGDLSVYWYQQSLDQGLQFLIQYYNGEERAKGNILERFSAQQFPDLHSELNLSSLELGDSALYFCASSPRTSGGDEQFFGPGTRLTVL.

This sequence joins TRBV7-9 and TRBJ1-6; D is unclear. The germline V gene has CDR1 SEHNR and CDR2 FQNEAQ (reference sequence). V was cut by 11 bases and J by 4 bases, with 9 bases left in between. This CDR3 has 12 residues. The CDR3 DNA follows: TGTGCCTATGGGAGTTATAATTCACCCCTCCACTTT. Translation: CAYGSYNSPLHF.

The chain uses TRBV19 and TRBJ2-7; no clear D gene. The CDR3 is 15 residues long. Germline V gene sequence: CDR1 LNHDA, CDR2 SQIVND (reference sequence). With 4 bases removed from V and 5 bases from J, the gap between germline ends came to 18 bases. This CDR3 is CASSREMQNYDEQYF. CDR3 DNA: TGTGCCAGTAGTAGAGAAATGCAAAACTACGACGAGCAGTACTTC.

The gene calls are TRBV4-3 and TRBJ1-3, with D unresolved. CDR1 is LGHNA, CDR2 YSLEER, per germline. The CDR3 covers 13 residues. V lost 1 base to trimming and J lost 5 bases, with 6 bases between them. CDR3 in DNA: TGCGCCAGCAGCCAAGGATACAGAAACACCATATATTTT. Translated, it gives CASSQGYRNTIYF.

The chain employs TRBV19 and TRBJ1-1; possibly TRBD1 for D (5 bases). CDR3 length: 13 amino acids. The V end lost 7 bases, the J end lost 1 base, and 10 bases lay between the germline ends. The germline V gene has CDR1 LNHDA and CDR2 SQIVND (reference sequence). The CDR3 reads CASKRQSNTEAFF. DNA for the CDR3: TGTGCCAGTAAAAGACAGTCGAACACTGAAGCTTTCTTT.

J is TRBJ2-3 and V is TRBV19, with TRBD2 matching 8 bases. This CDR3 spans 15 amino acids. CDR1 is LNHDA and CDR2 is SQIVND in the germline V gene (reference sequence). J was trimmed by 0 bases and V by 6 bases; bases with no gene match: 5. CDR3 coding DNA: TGTGCCAGTAGAGGAGCGGGAGAAAGCACAGATACGCAGTATTTT. It translates to CASRGAGESTDTQYF.

The chain has TRBV4-3 and TRBJ1-2; the D gene is possibly TRBD1 (6 bases). The CDR3 spans 17 residues. Germline V CDR1 and CDR2: LGHNA, YSLEER. Between the trimmed V and J ends, which lost 0 bases and 3 bases, there was a span of 17 bases. In DNA form, the CDR3 reads TGCGCCAGCAGCCAAGATTTATATCAGGGGCGCCACTATGGCTACACCTTC. It codes for CASSQDLYQGRHYGYTF.

V and J are TRBV2 and TRBJ1-5; D unclear. There are 15 residues in the CDR3. V dropped 5 bases and J dropped 5 bases, with 16 bases sitting between them. Germline V gives CDR1 SNHLY, CDR2 FYNNEI. The CDR3 is CASSPALRGYQPQHF. The CDR3 DNA reads TGTGCCAGCAGTCCTGCCCTACGAGGCTATCAGCCCCAGCATTTT.

The rearrangement joins TRBV19 to TRBJ1-2; 9 nucleotides match TRBD1. The CDR3 consists of 17 residues. V trimming: 1 base; J trimming: 6 bases; junction bases outside the gene matches: 12. In germline, CDR1 is LNHDA, CDR2 SQIVND (reference sequence). The CDR3 DNA reads TGTGCCAGTAGTATAGCGAGGACAGGGGCGCCGGTCGATGGCTACACCTTC. It specifies CASSIARTGAPVDGYTF.

On this clone: The junction departs from the called germline gene at one end, perhaps through a read error. The chain has TRBV15 and TRBJ1-5, with 8 bases lining up with TRBD1. Per germline, CDR1 LNHNV and CDR2 YYDKDF (reference sequence). The length of the CDR3 is 16 residues. CDR3 coding DNA: TGTGCCACAAGCAGGGGGCATGTGGAAAGCAATCAGCCCCAGCATTTT. Its protein is CATSRGHVESNQPQHF.

This clone was counted once. The rearrangement links TRBV15 to TRBJ2-7; TRBD1 is a possible D gene (5 bases). The length of the CDR3 is 12 residues. The germline V gene has CDR1 LNHNV and CDR2 YYDKDF (reference sequence). V lost 3 bases to trimming and J lost 2 bases, with 5 bases between them. CDR3 in amino acids: CATSRDTYEQYF. In nucleotides, the CDR3 is TGTGCCACCAGCAGGGACACCTACGAGCAGTACTTC.

This CDR3 is CATSREGGALNTEAFF. The DNA for the CDR3 is TGTGCCACCAGCAGAGAGGGGGGGGCTTTGAACACTGAAGCTTTCTTT. The genes are TRBV15 and TRBJ1-1; tentatively, D is TRBD1 (6 bases). Deletions cut 0 bases from V and 0 bases from J, with 11 bases between. CDR3 length: 16 residues. The germline V gene has CDR1 LNHNV and CDR2 YYDKDF (reference sequence).

The chain employs TRBV9 and TRBJ1-1, with D possibly TRBD1 on 5 matching bases. Germline V gene lookup returns CDR1 SGDLS and CDR2 YYNGEE. V dropped 0 bases and J dropped 1 base, with 19 bases sitting between them. The length of the CDR3 is 18 residues. The CDR3 bases are TGTGCCAGCAGCGTAGTTCCCGGGGGGTTCGAAGGGAACACTGAAGCTTTCTTT. This sequence encodes CASSVVPGGFEGNTEAFF.

The chain recombines TRBV25-1 with TRBJ2-1, with a weak D call TRBD1 (6 bases). V gave up 0 bases and J gave up 6 bases, with 18 bases separating them. The CDR3 is 17 residues long. Germline V gives CDR1 MGHDK, CDR2 SYGVNS. As DNA, the CDR3 is TGTGCCAGCAGTGAATACAGGGGTTCGGGGCCCCTCAATGAGCAGTTCTTC. Amino acid sequence: CASSEYRGSGPLNEQFF.

This chain connects TRBV9 to TRBJ2-2; 12 bases are a match to TRBD1. CDR1 SGDLS and CDR2 YYNGEE come from the germline V gene. The J segment lost 4 bases and the V segment lost 5 bases, leaving 15 bases of the junction unmatched. The CDR3 has 19 residues. For the CDR3, the DNA is TGTGCCAGCAGTCCACCGGGACAGGGGGCGAGGTGGAGCACCGGGGAGCTGTTTTTT. Its translation is CASSPPGQGARWSTGELFF.

The chain combines TRBV28 with TRBJ1-4, with D uncertain. The germline gives CDR1 MDHEN, CDR2 SYDVKM. This CDR3 is 14 amino acids long. V lost 8 bases, J lost 7 bases, and 17 bases lay in between. Here the CDR3 DNA reads TGTGCCAGCGGCCCGTGGAGTTCTGCTGAAAAACTGTTTTTT. Encoded protein: CASGPWSSAEKLFF. Full variable domain (remainder filled in from reference TRBV28 and TRBJ1-4): DVKVTQSSRYLVKRTGEKVFLECVQDMDHENMFWYRQDPGLGLRLIYFSYDVKMKEKGDIPEGYSVSREKKERFSLILESASTNQTSMYLCASGPWSSAEKLFFGSGTQLSVL.

The rearrangement uses TRBV19 and TRBJ2-2, with 7 bases that match TRBD1. The CDR3 contains 15 residues. Germline V CDR1 and CDR2: LNHDA, SQIVND (reference sequence). The J segment lost 2 bases and the V segment lost 5 bases, leaving 5 bases of the junction unmatched. This CDR3 is CASSLRDRNTGELFF. CDR3 DNA sequence: TGTGCCAGTAGTCTTAGGGACAGAAACACCGGGGAGCTGTTTTTT.

V usage is TRBV21-1 and J usage is TRBJ2-7; no DNA check was done on the table's D call, TRBD1. TRBV21-1 is a pseudogene segment. This CDR3 region has 16 residues. The CDR3 sequence is CASSKVGSSHDYEQYF. The CDR3 DNA reads as TGTGCCAGCAGCAAAGTTGGCTCTTCCCATGACTACGAGCAGTACTTC.

The J gene is TRBJ1-4, the V gene TRBV5-4; D is ambiguous. The V end lost 1 base, the J end lost 5 bases, and 9 bases lay between the germline ends. CDR1 and CDR2 (germline): SGHNT, YYREEE (reference sequence). CDR3 length: 14 amino acids. CDR3 residues: CASSLKALNEKLFF. The DNA of the CDR3 is TGTGCCAGCAGCTTGAAAGCTCTGAATGAAAAACTGTTTTTT.

The chain is built from TRBV28 and TRBJ2-5, with 12 bases that match TRBD1. The junction had 10 bases not matched to a gene; V was cut back by 3 bases and J by 5 bases. Germline V gene lookup returns CDR1 MDHEN and CDR2 SYDVKM. CDR3 size: 17 residues. The CDR3 loop reads CASSLLGQGAFWETQYF. DNA for the CDR3: TGTGCCAGCAGTTTGTTGGGACAGGGGGCGTTCTGGGAGACCCAGTACTTC.

The gene calls are TRBV6-4 and TRBJ2-3, with TRBD1 matching 11 bases. Trimming took 6 bases from V and 5 from J; bases not matched to a gene: 10. The germline CDR1 and CDR2 sequences are MRHNA and SNTAGT. CDR3 length: 16 residues. The CDR3 DNA reads TGTGCCAGCAGCCCCACCGGGACAGGGGGATTAGATACGCAGTATTTT. Translated, it gives CASSPTGTGGLDTQYF.

The chain carries TRBV7-2 and TRBJ2-1; D call uncertain. Trimming removed 3 bases at V and 5 bases at J, with 14 bases between. CDR3 size: 15 residues. Germline V gene sequence: CDR1 SGHTA, CDR2 FQGNSA. CDR3 region: CASSFFGGDNNEQFF. The DNA for the CDR3 is TGTGCCAGCAGCTTTTTCGGTGGTGATAACAATGAGCAGTTCTTC.

The V and J genes are TRBV9 and TRBJ2-1; D may be TRBD1 (6 bases). The CDR3 has 13 residues. The V gene's germline CDR1 is SGDLS and CDR2 YYNGEE. With 3 bases removed from V and 10 bases from J, the gap between germline ends came to 14 bases. DNA for the CDR3: TGTGCCAGCAGCGACTCAACAGGGCGCGAGCAGTTCTTC. Translating gives CASSDSTGREQFF.

This chain joins TRBV19 and TRBJ1-5; 8 bases align to TRBD1. Germline V gene lookup returns CDR1 LNHDA and CDR2 SQIVND (reference sequence). The V gene end was trimmed by 5 bases and the J gene end by 8 bases; junction bases not matched to a gene: 5. The CDR3 has 13 amino acids. The CDR3 region has the DNA TGTGCCAGTAGTCCAGACAGGGGTGAGCCCCAGCATTTT. Its protein is CASSPDRGEPQHF.

Comment on this clone: At one of its ends the junction is not consistent with the germline gene, which may arise from a read error. V gene TRBV5-1 combines with J gene TRBJ2-1, with 7 bases matching TRBD1. CDR3 length equals 15 residues. Germline V gene data show CDR1 as SGHRS and CDR2 as YFSETQ. CDR3 amino acids: CASSSGTVSFNEQFF. The CDR3 DNA follows: TGCGCCAGCAGCTCGGGGACAGTCTCCTTCAATGAGCAGTTCTTC.